What follows describes a single T cell receptor beta chain. Its specificity is unknown. The record originates from a study of long-term antiretroviral therapy in people with HIV. Points from the study as a whole: Pre-ART clonal expansion yielded clones that dominated the repertoire at all time points. Whereas controls had wider CDR3 length ranges, HIV repertoires had narrower ones.

Sequencing relied on immunoSEQ assay v3.0, run at survey level. Libraries were prepared by immunoSEQ multiplex PCR; TCRdb keeps only in-frame clonotypes and omits some of them. The sample carries 30,000 to 35,000 clones, over 85% recorded once. Trimming took 3 bases from V and 2 from J; bases not matched to a gene: 2. CDR3 length: 15 residues. Germline V gene sequence: CDR1 MNHNS, CDR2 SASEGT. The sequence was obtained from a woman between 45 and 60 years old with HIV. The V gene is TRBV6-1, the J gene TRBJ2-3; 10 bases are a match to TRBD2. The sample consisted of unsorted PBMCs, taken around 5.5 years after starting antiretroviral therapy. CDR3 bases: TGTGCCAGCAGTGATCTAGCGGGGGTCACAGATACGCAGTATTTT. Encoded protein: CASSDLAGVTDTQYF.